This is a list of T cell receptor beta chains from one sample in a study of identical twins. Using its own MiXCR run on the 5' RACE reads, TCRdb lists one record per CDR3 protein. The table lists 200,000 or so distinct CDR3 sequences, roughly 15% of them singletons. These data were also filed under a second study, of T cells expressing NK-cell markers.

Sequencing was carried out using CD8+ T cells sorted from blood. These receptors originate from a woman younger than 35 in good health. The conserved cysteine and the conserved F or W are not part of the CDR3 here.

V,J,CDR3
TRBV7-2,TRBJ2-7,ASSSLRDRPFYEQY
TRBV10-3,TRBJ2-1,AISRDRYFSYNEQF
TRBV6-8,TRBJ2-2,ASRLTSGSLGELF
TRBV12-3/TRBV12-4,TRBJ2-1,ATKGDQTYNEQF
TRBV30,TRBJ2-3,AWSLTSGGTDTQY
TRBV7-2,TRBJ1-4,ATSFGEKLF
TRBV10-2,TRBJ2-4,ASSDGQNIQY
TRBV11-2,TRBJ2-3,ASSSPSGNLY
TRBV19,TRBJ2-1,ASVQGFSYNEQF
TRBV6-1,TRBJ2-2,ASSRVNTGELF
TRBV7-8,TRBJ2-2,ASSLREAGVGDTGELF
TRBV19,TRBJ2-3,ASSITTDTQY
TRBV29-1,TRBJ2-5,SVEKAGGQTQY
TRBV2,TRBJ2-7,ASSEGTGYEQY
TRBV20-1,TRBJ1-1,SATRPRDDTEAF
TRBV6-2/TRBV6-3,TRBJ2-7,ASSLPSGTLNYEQY
TRBV27,TRBJ2-7,ASSPAVVSHEQY
TRBV7-2,TRBJ2-1,ASSLGAGTSGFTEQF
TRBV19,TRBJ2-7,ASSSATRTTSLPYEQY
TRBV5-1,TRBJ2-3,ASSPWADTQY
TRBV20-1,TRBJ2-7,SGSTSGTYEQY
TRBV11-2,TRBJ2-7,ASSLGLGLDEQY
TRBV9,TRBJ1-2,ASSVLRHT
TRBV7-9,TRBJ2-7,ASSSLGDLYEQY
TRBV30,TRBJ2-3,AWSGLAGGTDTQY
TRBV29-1,TRBJ2-3,SVDTGVYRDTQY
TRBV12-3/TRBV12-4,TRBJ2-1,ASTHSGHYNEQF
TRBV4-3,TRBJ2-1,ASSQGGLGINEQF
TRBV12-5,TRBJ2-2,ASGLNPTGELF
TRBV12-5,TRBJ2-1,ASGLVLMTGGSDEQF
TRBV9,TRBJ1-3,ASSERGKHSGNTIY
TRBV5-1,TRBJ2-7,ASSILPPYEQY
TRBV20-1,TRBJ2-7,SARYGYEQY
TRBV13,TRBJ2-3,ASSLQDRTDTQY
TRBV25-1,TRBJ2-7,ASSSLAGGEQY
TRBV11-2,TRBJ1-1,ASSLGGKNTEAF
TRBV7-7,TRBJ2-1,ASSRETGVPYNEQF
TRBV29-1,TRBJ1-1,SVEDTGAFTEAF
TRBV29-1,TRBJ2-2,SVVGTGAAGELF
TRBV7-6,TRBJ2-3,ASSSYSGRITDTQY
TRBV19,TRBJ1-4,ASSITRNGAEKLF
TRBV5-6,TRBJ2-1,ASSLEVGGSYNEQF
TRBV6-1,TRBJ2-1,ASSEFYDYNEQF
TRBV7-2,TRBJ1-2,ASSLVGVLGDYGYT
TRBV9,TRBJ2-7,ASSGGNSQGRAYEQY
TRBV7-9,TRBJ1-5,ASSPGGGGGNQPHH